This entry lists 8 T cell receptor beta chains sequenced from one sample in a study of Graves' ophthalmopathy and Graves' hyperthyroidism (dated by TCRdb to the late 2010s). Data came from an Illumina HiSeq 2000. TCR beta CDR3 regions were amplified from RNA transcripts for repertoire sequencing. HTBI primers and the Qiagen OneStep RT-PCR kit were used in a first-round RT-PCR, which was followed by a second-round multiplex PCR, size selection and purification. The public reads were run again by TCRdb, first through fastp at Q25 and then through MiXCR, and only productive beta chains were kept. Records with the same CDR3 protein are collapsed into one entry carrying the most frequent genes and DNA. The table for this sample lists approximately 160,000 distinct CDR3 sequences; 30% to 45% of them were counted only once. Together, the top ten hold 5.8% of the sample. Material: peripheral blood. The receptor source for this set is a woman aged 35 to 49 with Graves' ophthalmopathy. Donor details come from another sample of the same person, matched by shared clones.

This clonotype showed up many times. This chain joins TRBV6-5 and TRBJ1-2; no reliable D call. Germline assignment: CDR1 MNHEY and CDR2 SVGAGI. Trimming took off 2 bases at V and 3 bases at J, with 7 bases between the two ends. There are 13 residues in the CDR3. The CDR3 DNA follows: TGTGCCAGCAGTTACCGTAGTGACTATGGCTACACCTTC. This translates into CASSYRSDYGYTF.

This clonotype was observed a few times. The genes are TRBV12-5 and TRBJ1-1, with 9 bases fitting TRBD1. The CDR3 has 16 amino acids. V lost 6 bases, J lost 6 bases, and 14 bases stayed unmatched. Per the germline V gene, CDR1 is LGHNT and CDR2 is FRNRAP. The CDR3 sequence: CASGPTFGTGSPEAFF. The CDR3 region has the DNA TGTGCTAGTGGCCCTACTTTTGGGACAGGGAGCCCTGAAGCTTTCTTT.

This clonotype showed up many times. The J gene is TRBJ1-2, the V gene TRBV19; maybe TRBD1 (6 bases). V was clipped by 7 bases and J by 8 bases, with 17 bases between them. There are 13 residues in the CDR3. The germline V gene encodes CDR1 LNHDA and CDR2 SQIVND (reference sequence). The CDR3: CASTPSDSHGYTF. The DNA of the CDR3 is TGTGCCAGTACCCCGTCGGACAGCCACGGCTACACCTTC.

V gene TRBV6-5 combines with J gene TRBJ2-7, with TRBD1 matching 10 bases. The V gene end was trimmed by 4 bases and the J gene end by 1 base; junction bases not matched to a gene: 4. Germline-derived CDR1 and CDR2 are MNHEY and SVGAGI. This CDR3 has 15 amino acids. The CDR3 is CASSSRGQGSYEQYF. CDR3 in DNA: TGTGCCAGCAGTTCCCGGGGACAGGGGTCCTACGAGCAGTACTTC.

This rearrangement joins TRBV6-1 to TRBJ2-2; TRBD2 aligns across 10 bases. The ends lost 4 bases at V and 1 base at J; junction bases unmatched: 6. CDR1 is MNHNS, CDR2 SASEGT, per germline. The CDR3 runs to 17 residues. The CDR3, as DNA: TGTGCCAGCAGTGTATTTGGACTAGCGGAGAACACCGGGGAGCTGTTTTTT. Translated: CASSVFGLAENTGELFF.

The rearrangement links TRBV7-6 to TRBJ1-1, with a tentative D call TRBD1 (6 bases). V lost 4 bases to trimming and J lost 8 bases, with 14 bases between them. The CDR3 has 13 residues. Germline V gives CDR1 SGHVS, CDR2 FNYEAQ. The CDR3 region is CASSSQPGQEAFF. The CDR3 DNA is TGTGCCAGCAGCTCGCAACCGGGACAAGAAGCTTTCTTT.

This clonotype was seen repeatedly, ten times or more. The chain joins TRBV3-1 to TRBJ2-7; the match to TRBD2 covers 9 bases. J was trimmed by 7 bases and V by 0 bases; bases with no gene match: 7. Germline values: CDR1 LGHDT, CDR2 YNNKEL (reference sequence). The CDR3 extends over 15 amino acids. The CDR3 nucleotides are TGTGCCAGCAGCCAAGACTTAGCGGGGGTGCGGGAGCAGTACTTC. Protein: CASSQDLAGVREQYF.

This clonotype was seen repeatedly, ten times or more. The gene calls are TRBV7-2 and TRBJ1-5; 10 nucleotides match TRBD1. J lost 8 bases, V lost 5 bases, and 9 bases had no gene match. The germline CDR1 and CDR2 sequences are SGHTA and FQGNSA. This CDR3 spans 15 amino acids. The CDR3 protein is CASSLPTGGVEPQHF. DNA for the CDR3: TGTGCCAGCAGCCTCCCGACAGGGGGCGTCGAGCCCCAGCATTTT.